The 13 T cell receptor beta chains in this list originate from one sample, sequenced in a study of blood T cell repertoires in COVID-19. TCRdb's copy holds only in-frame clones and misses some; the assay was immunoSEQ multiplex PCR. In the table there are 220,000 or so clones, about 85% of which are singletons. Specimen: peripheral blood. The receptors here all came from a man aged 45-65 years who had recovered from COVID-19.

The CDR3 sequence is CASSPGGLDTDTQYF. CDR3 nucleotide sequence: TGTGCCAGCTCACCAGGGGGCCTAGACACAGATACGCAGTATTTT. This chain uses TRBV18 with TRBJ2-3, with D perhaps matching TRBD1 (6 bases). V shed 2 bases and J shed 2 bases, with 11 bases lying between them. Germline CDR1 KGHSH, CDR2 LQKENI. This CDR3 comprises 15 residues.

The chain uses TRBV2 and TRBJ2-2, with 7 bases lining up with TRBD1. J lost 4 bases, V lost 8 bases, and 7 bases had no gene match. Germline V gene lookup returns CDR1 SNHLY and CDR2 FYNNEI. The CDR3 spans 14 residues. The CDR3 protein is CASRPGQITGELFF. The CDR3 nucleotides are TGTGCCAGCCGTCCGGGACAGATCACCGGGGAGCTGTTTTTT.

The CDR3 DNA reads TGTGCCAGCAGTTCAGACAGGGGCTCTAGCTCCTATAATTCACCCCTCCACTTT. This encodes CASSSDRGSSSYNSPLHF. This chain joins TRBV28 and TRBJ1-6; 8 positions match TRBD1. Germline CDR1 MDHEN, CDR2 SYDVKM. V was pared by 4 bases and J by 0 bases, with 8 bases of the junction left unmatched. The CDR3 spans 18 residues. Full variable domain (outside the CDR3, taken from reference TRBV28 and TRBJ1-6): DVKVTQSSRYLVKRTGEKVFLECVQDMDHENMFWYRQDPGLGLRLIYFSYDVKMKEKGDIPEGYSVSREKKERFSLILESASTNQTSMYLCASSSDRGSSSYNSPLHFGNGTRLTVT.

This chain uses TRBV28 with TRBJ2-7, with 12 bases matching TRBD2. The germline CDR1 and CDR2 sequences are MDHEN and SYDVKM. The CDR3 runs to 16 residues. J was trimmed by 4 bases and V by 3 bases; bases with no gene match: 7. The CDR3 is CASSFSSLAGGYEQYF. CDR3 sequence (DNA): TGTGCCAGCAGTTTCTCCAGCCTAGCGGGAGGGTACGAGCAGTACTTC. The full variable domain, its missing parts supplied by reference TRBV28 and TRBJ2-7, is DVKVTQSSRYLVKRTGEKVFLECVQDMDHENMFWYRQDPGLGLRLIYFSYDVKMKEKGDIPEGYSVSREKKERFSLILESASTNQTSMYLCASSFSSLAGGYEQYFGPGTRLTVT.

This chain joins TRBV4-1 and TRBJ2-7; D might be TRBD1 (5 bases). This CDR3 comprises 14 residues. The V and J ends lost 1 base and 2 bases respectively, with 9 bases between them. Germline V lookup: CDR1 MGHRA, CDR2 YSYEKL. In DNA form, the CDR3 reads TGCGCCAGCAGCCAAGGGGTAGGGGCCTACGAGCAGTACTTC. It yields the protein CASSQGVGAYEQYF.

This clone was detected once. The chain employs TRBV12-3 or TRBV12-4 and TRBJ2-7; 8 bases match TRBD1. The V segment lost 4 bases and the J segment 9 bases; nucleotides outside the gene matches: 8. The CDR3 totals 13 residues. CDR3 loop: CASSSRAGGVQYF. Here the CDR3 DNA reads TGTGCCAGCAGTTCCCGGGCAGGGGGCGTGCAGTACTTC.

This chain joins TRBV18 and TRBJ2-3; D uncertain. The germline CDR1 and CDR2 sequences are KGHSH and LQKENI. CDR3 size: 16 residues. V lost 2 bases to trimming and J lost 0 bases, with 12 bases between them. This CDR3 is CASSPIDTSSTDTQYF. In nucleotides, the CDR3 is TGTGCCAGCTCACCAATCGACACCTCTAGCACAGATACGCAGTATTTT.

In its sample, this clone was seen a few times. The gene calls are TRBV2 and TRBJ1-3; D gene unclear. Looked up from germline, CDR1 is SNHLY and CDR2 is FYNNEI. V was trimmed by 6 bases and J by 8 bases, leaving 17 bases between them. CDR3 length: 14 amino acids. DNA of the CDR3: TGTGCCAGCAGGGTTCATAGGAGCGGGGACACCATATATTTT. This translates into CASRVHRSGDTIYF. Full variable domain (outside the CDR3, taken from reference TRBV2 and TRBJ1-3): EPEVTQTPSHQVTQMGQEVILRCVPISNHLYFYWYRQILGQKVEFLVSFYNNEISEKSEIFDDQFSVERPDGSNFTLKIRSTKLEDSAMYFCASRVHRSGDTIYFGEGSWLTVV.

V and J are TRBV24-1 and TRBJ2-1; maybe TRBD2 (6 bases). The CDR3 covers 13 residues. Germline V gives CDR1 KGHDR, CDR2 SFDVKD. V shed 3 bases and J shed 7 bases, with 9 bases lying between them. In DNA, the CDR3 is TGTGCCACCAGTGATGGGGGGAAAAATGAGCAGTTCTTC. The encoded protein is CATSDGGKNEQFF.

V gene TRBV12-3 or TRBV12-4 combines with J gene TRBJ2-7; no clear D gene. The V end lost 5 bases, the J end lost 9 bases, and 17 bases lay between the germline ends. The CDR3 consists of 13 residues. The CDR3 here is CASSLYSQTGQYF. Written as DNA, the CDR3 is TGTGCCAGCAGTCTATACTCACAGACCGGGCAGTACTTC.

This clone was seen only a few times. This chain connects TRBV5-5 to TRBJ2-1; 11 bases map to TRBD2. Germline V gene data show CDR1 as SGHKS and CDR2 as YYEKEE (reference sequence). The junction had 9 bases not matched to a gene; V was cut back by 4 bases and J by 6 bases. The length of the CDR3 is 16 residues. This chain's CDR3 is CASSHLSGLAGNEQFF. CDR3 coding DNA: TGTGCCAGCAGCCACCTTTCCGGACTAGCGGGCAATGAGCAGTTCTTC.

The chain recombines TRBV6-5 with TRBJ2-7; D might be TRBD1 (6 bases). This CDR3 is built from 15 residues. Germline-derived CDR1 and CDR2 are MNHEY and SVGAGI. Trimming left V 6 bases short and J 3 bases short, with 18 bases between. The CDR3 reads CASSYGPGHSYEQYF. The CDR3 coding sequence is TGTGCCAGCAGCTATGGTCCGGGACACAGCTACGAGCAGTACTTC.

Only one count was recorded for this clone. The chain is built from TRBV29-1 and TRBJ1-1, with D possibly TRBD1 on 6 matching bases. The germline gives CDR1 SQVTM, CDR2 ANQGSEA. Trimming left V 4 bases short and J 3 bases short, with 9 bases between. The CDR3 length is 12 residues. This CDR3 reads CSVGDTYTEAFF. The CDR3 coding sequence is TGCAGCGTTGGGGACACCTACACTGAAGCTTTCTTT. Looking up the rest from reference TRBV29-1 and TRBJ1-1 gives the full variable domain: SAVISQKPSRDICQRGTSLTIQCQVDSQVTMMFWYRQQPGQSLTLIATANQGSEATYESGFVIDKFPISRPNLTFSTLTVSNMSPEDSSIYLCSVGDTYTEAFFGQGTRLTVV.